This T cell receptor (beta chain) was identified during a study of blood T cell repertoires in COVID-19. On the study more broadly: Sites across the United States, Italy and Spain contributed samples from acute and convalescent COVID-19. PBMCs, B-cell-depleted T cells, or T cells provided the cDNA or gDNA that made up the material.

In the authors' methods: Reference gene primer amplification gave nucleated cell count estimates. Produced via immunoSEQ multiplex PCR; TCRdb's table is partial and in-frame only. D and trimming come from the DNA, and the V and J calls and clone size come from that table. Altogether 180,000 or so clones are present, under 85% being singletons, with the ten largest covering approximately 9.8%. Germline CDR1 and CDR2: SGHVS and FQNEAQ. Trimming pared 5 bases from V and 3 bases from J, leaving 10 bases between. CDR3 length equals 13 residues. This clone has a handful of counts. The specimen sequenced was peripheral blood. The chain combines TRBV7-8 with TRBJ1-1; D gene ambiguous. The TCR was taken from a woman over 75 with acute or convalescent COVID-19. The CDR3 sequence is CASSRTSYTEAFF. Here the CDR3 DNA reads TGTGCCAGCAGCCGGACTTCATACACTGAAGCTTTCTTT.